This TCR beta chain was found in a study of T cell responses to AZD1222 COVID-19 vaccine. Study-wide findings and caveats: Clonal diversity may have been underestimated in mostly white British donors.

CDR1 and CDR2 from the germline V gene are MDHEN and SYDVKM. The V and J ends lost 7 bases and 3 bases respectively, with 10 bases between them. The CDR3 is 12 amino acids. Libraries were prepared by immunoSEQ multiplex PCR; TCRdb keeps only in-frame clonotypes and omits some of them. The repertoire includes 90,000 to 150,000 clones, roughly 90% of them detected once, and about 3.7% sits in the top ten. In the case of this clone: Its specificity is not known.

The gene calls are TRBV28 and TRBJ2-7; D unresolved. The sample was peripheral blood, taken on day 0 of AZD1222 vaccination. The source of this sequence is an adult in good health. CDR3 residues: CASKDGYYEQYF. CDR3 DNA: TGTGCCAGCAAAGACGGGTACTACGAGCAGTACTTC.